This paragraph reports one T cell receptor beta chain. The antigen is undetermined. The sample is drawn from a study of chemoradiotherapy in HPV16-positive cancers. Across the whole study: Two HPV16-positive patients' cells yielded candidate HPV-specific clones and common motifs.

Overall study findings and caveats: Only two HPV16-positive patients supplied the functional HPV-specificity definition. Candidate HPV-specific clones and E7-related TCR motifs grew in tumor during treatment.

The CDR3 contains 12 residues. V was clipped by 3 bases and J by 8 bases, with 10 bases between them. Germline loops: CDR1 MNHNS, CDR2 SASEGT. Samples were taken several times over chemoradiotherapy. Profiled with immunoSEQ multiplex PCR; TCRdb holds only in-frame clones, not every one. Counted here are roughly 990 clones, 85% to 95% occurring once; the ten biggest clones make up 5.9%. This TCR was sampled from a human donor with HPV-associated anogenital cancer. This specimen consisted of tumor tissue, obtained from a patient who underwent chemoradiotherapy. The rearrangement joins TRBV6-1 to TRBJ1-1; D uncertain. The CDR3 nucleotides are TGTGCCAGCAGTGATGGGAGGGTAGAAGCTTTCTTT. This gives the protein CASSDGRVEAFF.